This T cell receptor (beta chain) was recovered during a study of cytomegalovirus exposure and HLA in healthy donors. Across the study: Researchers previously reported finding about 110 million unique TCR beta sequences from around 200 million T cells.

Germline loops: CDR1 MGHRA, CDR2 YSYEKL. The J segment lost 3 bases and the V segment lost 1 base, leaving 12 bases of the junction unmatched. The CDR3 sequence is 18 residues long. A note on this clone: Its antigen is not identified.

Study findings and constraints: Among donors in an Asian-associated ancestry cluster, a later analysis reportedly found fewer N-insertions than the approximately 670-donor mean. As was reported, the HLA-A and HLA-B alleles of most subjects were accurately predicted from TCR beta sequences.

In the PCR, 60 Vbeta and 13 Jbeta primers were used. Assay used: immunoSEQ multiplex PCR; TCRdb lists only in-frame clones, some missing. This table holds some 83,000 clones. This TCR came from a woman aged 25 to 39 in good health and CMV-seronegative. The specimen sequenced was PBMCs. This chain connects TRBV4-1 to TRBJ2-7; 10 bases are shared with TRBD1. The CDR3 region is CASSQVPPGQGVSYEQYF. In DNA, the CDR3 is TGCGCCAGCAGCCAAGTTCCACCCGGACAGGGGGTCAGCTACGAGCAGTACTTC.